These 8 T cell receptor beta chains were all obtained from the same sample, sequenced in a study of T cells in localized non-small cell lung cancer. Method: immunoSEQ multiplex PCR; TCRdb's copy keeps in-frame clones and lacks some. Among thousands of clones listed, about 30% were seen once. The specimen comprised normal lung tissue next to the tumor, sampled before any cancer treatment. The receptors stem from a man between 40 and 69 years old with stage I lung adenocarcinoma.

The chain employs TRBV18 and TRBJ2-7; D remains unclear. Germline V gives CDR1 KGHSH, CDR2 LQKENI. This CDR3 has 12 amino acids. Trimming removed 3 bases at V and 3 bases at J, with 6 bases between. The CDR3: CASSPGNYEQYF. DNA for the CDR3: TGTGCCAGCTCACCGGGTAACTACGAGCAGTACTTC.

This clone has a handful of counts. This chain joins TRBV11-3 and TRBJ1-2; tentative D call: TRBD1 (5 bases). V lost 1 base and J lost 8, with 20 bases in between. Germline V lookup: CDR1 SGHNT, CDR2 YENEEA. The length of the CDR3 is 16 residues. CDR3 loop: CASSLVLRGDSRGYTF. CDR3 coding DNA: TGTGCCAGCAGCTTAGTTTTGAGAGGGGATTCGCGAGGCTACACCTTC. Combining the CDR3 with reference TRBV11-3 and TRBJ1-2 gives the whole variable domain EAGVVQSPRYKIIEKKQPVAFWCNPISGHNTLYWYLQNLGQGPELLIRYENEEAVDDSQLPKDRFSAERLKGVDSTLKIQPAELGDSAVYLCASSLVLRGDSRGYTFGSGTRLTVV.

Judged by abundance, this clone is large. V is TRBV6-8 and J is TRBJ1-5; D remains ambiguous. Trimming cost V 2 bases and J 2 bases, with 7 bases left between them. The germline V gene encodes CDR1 MNHGY and CDR2 SAAAGT. The CDR3 totals 14 residues. DNA of the CDR3: TGTGCCAGCAGTTACGGATTAGGCAATCAGCCCCAGCATTTT. It yields the protein CASSYGLGNQPQHF.

This clone is categorized as medium-sized (0.01 to 0.1%). V is TRBV4-1 and J is TRBJ2-5; no clear D. With 0 bases removed from V and 0 bases from J, the gap between germline ends came to 14 bases. Germline V lookup: CDR1 MGHRA, CDR2 YSYEKL. This CDR3 spans 17 amino acids. In nucleotides, the CDR3 is TGCGCCAGCAGCCAAGAGGGTCTGATTTCATACCAAGAGACCCAGTACTTC. Translating it yields CASSQEGLISYQETQYF.

The V and J genes are TRBV9 and TRBJ1-5; perhaps TRBD1 as D (6 bases). CDR1 SGDLS and CDR2 YYNGEE come from the germline V gene. Trimming removed 2 bases from V and 3 bases from J, with 9 bases in between. This CDR3 region has 14 residues. In DNA form, the CDR3 reads TGTGCCAGCAGCGTGGACAGTCACAATCAGCCCCAGCATTTT. It codes for CASSVDSHNQPQHF.

This clone was counted a few times. The chain has TRBV6-8 and TRBJ1-1; 8 bases align to TRBD1. V was clipped by 6 bases and J by 7 bases; unmatched bases: 10. Germline CDR1 and CDR2: MNHGY and SAAAGT. The CDR3 is 14 residues long. CDR3 residues: CASRTQGAKGEAFF. The CDR3 DNA is TGTGCCAGCAGGACCCAGGGGGCAAAGGGTGAAGCTTTCTTT.

This clone was detected only a few times. The rearrangement links TRBV19 to TRBJ2-2, with a weak D call TRBD2 (5 bases). Between the trimmed V and J ends, which lost 3 bases and 8 bases, there was a span of 13 bases. In germline, CDR1 is LNHDA, CDR2 SQIVND (reference sequence). The CDR3 covers 14 residues. The CDR3 DNA reads TGTGCCAGTAGTATCCGAGCGGAAGGGGGGGAGCTGTTTTTT. This sequence encodes CASSIRAEGGELFF. Based on the CDR3 plus reference TRBV19 and TRBJ2-2, the full variable domain is DGGITQSPKYLFRKEGQNVTLSCEQNLNHDAMYWYRQDPGQGLRLIYYSQIVNDFQKGDIAEGYSVSREKKESFPLTVTSAQKNPTAFYLCASSIRAEGGELFFGEGSRLTVL.

This clone qualifies as medium-sized (0.01 to 0.1%). The chain carries TRBV2 and TRBJ1-2; maybe TRBD1 (5 bases). This CDR3 region has 17 residues. CDR1 is SNHLY and CDR2 is FYNNEI in the germline V gene. Trimming pared 6 bases from V and 6 bases from J, leaving 26 bases between. CDR3 region: CASSSRDLGSLYHGYTF. In DNA form, the CDR3 reads TGTGCCAGCAGCTCGAGGGACCTGGGTTCCCTTTATCATGGCTACACCTTC.